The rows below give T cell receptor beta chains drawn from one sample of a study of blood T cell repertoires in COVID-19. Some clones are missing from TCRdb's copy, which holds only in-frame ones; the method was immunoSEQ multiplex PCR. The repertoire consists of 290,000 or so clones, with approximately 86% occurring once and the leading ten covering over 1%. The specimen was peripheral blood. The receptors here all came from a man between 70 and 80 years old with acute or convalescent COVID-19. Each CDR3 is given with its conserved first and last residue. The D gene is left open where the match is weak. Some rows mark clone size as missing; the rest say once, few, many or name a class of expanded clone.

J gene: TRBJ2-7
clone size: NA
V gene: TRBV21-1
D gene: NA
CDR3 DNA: TGTGCCAGCAGCAAAGAAACAGGGTACGAGCAGTACTTC
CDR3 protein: CASSKETGYEQYF

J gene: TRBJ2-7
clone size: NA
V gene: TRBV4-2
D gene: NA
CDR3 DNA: TGTGCCAGCAGCCAAGCTTATGACGGAGCCTACGAGCAGTACTTC
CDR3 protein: CASSQAYDGAYEQYF

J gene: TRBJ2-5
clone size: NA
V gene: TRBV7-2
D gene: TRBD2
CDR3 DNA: TGTGCCAGCAGCTTAGATAGCGGGAGGGTGGAGACCCAGTACTTC
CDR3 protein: CASSLDSGRVETQYF

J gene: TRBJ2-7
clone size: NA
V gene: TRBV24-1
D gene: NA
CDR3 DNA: TGTGCCACCAGTGATCGAACTCCCGCTCTGGACGAGCAGTACTTC
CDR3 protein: CATSDRTPALDEQYF

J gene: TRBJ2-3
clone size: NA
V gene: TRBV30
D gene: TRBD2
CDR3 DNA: TGTGCCTGGAGTGTGGGGGCTAGCGGGAGGACAGATACGCAGTATTTT
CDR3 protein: CAWSVGASGRTDTQYF

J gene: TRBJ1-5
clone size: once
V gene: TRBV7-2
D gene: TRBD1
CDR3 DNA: TGTGCCAGCAGCTTAGTACAGGGGGATCAGCCCCAGCATTTT
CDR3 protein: CASSLVQGDQPQHF

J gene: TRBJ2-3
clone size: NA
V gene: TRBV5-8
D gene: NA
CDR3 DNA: TGTGCCAGCAGCTTGGCCGGGAGGGGGCTTCCAGATACGCAGTATTTT
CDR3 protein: CASSLAGRGLPDTQYF

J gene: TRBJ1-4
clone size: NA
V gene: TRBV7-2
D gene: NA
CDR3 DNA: TGTGCCAGCAGCTTGGTAACAGGGCATAATGAAAAACTGTTTTTT
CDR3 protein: CASSLVTGHNEKLFF

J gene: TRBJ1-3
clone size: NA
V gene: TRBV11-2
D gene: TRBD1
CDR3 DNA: TGTGCCAGCAGCCCGGGACAGACCTCTGGAAACACCATATATTTT
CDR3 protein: CASSPGQTSGNTIYF

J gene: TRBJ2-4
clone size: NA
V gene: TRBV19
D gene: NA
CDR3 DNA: TGTGCCAGTAGTTCACTAGCTGTCGGGCTCGCCAAAAACATTCAGTACTTC
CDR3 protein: CASSSLAVGLAKNIQYF

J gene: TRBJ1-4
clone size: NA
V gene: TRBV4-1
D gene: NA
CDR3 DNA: TGCGCCAGCAGCCAAGTTGTCGGGGTTGGAAAACTGTTTTTT
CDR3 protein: CASSQVVGVGKLFF

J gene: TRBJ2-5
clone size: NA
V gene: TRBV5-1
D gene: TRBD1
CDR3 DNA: TGCGCCAGCAGCCCACAGGGGGCCGGAGAGACCCAGTACTTC
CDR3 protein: CASSPQGAGETQYF

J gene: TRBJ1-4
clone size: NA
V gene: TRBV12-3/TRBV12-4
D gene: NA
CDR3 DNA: TGTGCCAGCAGTTTAGGGGAGATAGAAAAACTGTTTTTT
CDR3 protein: CASSLGEIEKLFF

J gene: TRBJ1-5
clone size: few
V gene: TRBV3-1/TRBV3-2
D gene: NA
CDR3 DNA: TGTGCCAGCAGCCAGGCAGGGGACGTTCAGCCCCAGCATTTT
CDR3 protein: CASSQAGDVQPQHF

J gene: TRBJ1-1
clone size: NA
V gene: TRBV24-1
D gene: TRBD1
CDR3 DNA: TGTGCCACCAGTGATTCGTCAGGGGGAAAAGACACTGAAGCTTTCTTT
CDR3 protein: CATSDSSGGKDTEAFF

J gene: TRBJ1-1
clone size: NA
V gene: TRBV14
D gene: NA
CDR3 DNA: TGTGCCAGCAGCCAAAGCCTTAACACTGAAGCTTTCTTT
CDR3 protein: CASSQSLNTEAFF

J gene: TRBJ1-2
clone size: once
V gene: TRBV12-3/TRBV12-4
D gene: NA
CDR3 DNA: TGTGCCAGCAGTTTGTACAGGGCCTCTGGCTACACCTTC
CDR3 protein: CASSLYRASGYTF

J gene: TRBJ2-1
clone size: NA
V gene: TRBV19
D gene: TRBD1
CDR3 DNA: TGTGCCAGTAGTATAGGCGGGGACAGGGCGATTAGCTCCTACAATGAGCAGTTCTTC
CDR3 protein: CASSIGGDRAISSYNEQFF

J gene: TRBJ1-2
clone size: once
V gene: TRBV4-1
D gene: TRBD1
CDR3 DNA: TGCGCCAGCAGCCACGGGACAGGTTATGGCTACACCTTC
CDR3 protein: CASSHGTGYGYTF

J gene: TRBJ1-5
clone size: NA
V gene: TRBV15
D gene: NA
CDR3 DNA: TGTGCCACCAGCAGAGGAGTTCCTAATCAGCCCCAGCATTTT
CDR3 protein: CATSRGVPNQPQHF

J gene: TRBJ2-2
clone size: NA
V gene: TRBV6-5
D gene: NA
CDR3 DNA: TGTGCCAGCAGTATCCTGGAGAGGTCCACCGGGGAGCTGTTTTTT
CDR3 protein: CASSILERSTGELFF

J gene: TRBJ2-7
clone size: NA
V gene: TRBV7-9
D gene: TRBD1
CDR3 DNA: TGTGCCAGCAGCCCCGGACAGGGGCCGTACGAGCAGTACTTC
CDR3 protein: CASSPGQGPYEQYF

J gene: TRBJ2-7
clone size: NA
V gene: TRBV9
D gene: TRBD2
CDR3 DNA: TGTGCCAGCAGCGCCCCGGGACTAATAGACGAGCAGTACTTC
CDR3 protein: CASSAPGLIDEQYF

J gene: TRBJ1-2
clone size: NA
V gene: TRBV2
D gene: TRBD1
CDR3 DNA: TGTGCCAGCACTAAGGGACAGGGGTATGGCTACACCTTC
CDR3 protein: CASTKGQGYGYTF